The clone carrying this T cell receptor (beta chain) was counted only a few times. Sequenced by immunoSEQ multiplex PCR; TCRdb stores in-frame clones only, minus some. The sample has 45,000 to 60,000 clones, 82% seen once. The data stem from a study of radiotherapy plus CTLA-4 blockade in lung cancer. The V gene lost 1 base and the J gene lost 3 bases, with 9 bases spanning the gap. CDR1 and CDR2 (germline): LNHDA, SQIVND (reference sequence). The CDR3 is 14 residues long. This clonotype was sampled from a human donor with non-small cell lung cancer who had stable disease on radiotherapy plus ipilimumab. This chain joins TRBV19 and TRBJ1-1; D unresolved. Specimen: peripheral blood, collected from a patient treated with radiotherapy plus ipilimumab. This chain's CDR3 is CASSIGQEDTEAFF. CDR3 DNA sequence: TGTGCCAGTAGTATAGGCCAGGAGGACACTGAAGCTTTCTTT.